A single sample gave rise to the 24 T cell receptor beta chains below, sequenced in a study of blood T cell repertoires in COVID-19. Only in-frame clones appear in the TCRdb table, and some are missing; sequencing was by immunoSEQ multiplex PCR. The sample has approximately 170,000 clones, around 89% seen once. Sequencing input: peripheral blood. All receptors derive from a man in his fifties or sixties who had recovered from COVID-19.

This clone was recorded once. The V gene is TRBV2, the J gene TRBJ2-1; D perhaps matches TRBD2 (5 bases). The CDR3 loop spans 17 amino acids. Between the trimmed V and J ends, which lost 1 base and 1 base, there was a span of 14 bases. Germline lookup yields CDR1 SNHLY and CDR2 FYNNEI. CDR3 nucleotides: TGTGCCAGCAGTGAAGTGAGGGATCTCAGATCCTACAATGAGCAGTTCTTC. Translation gives CASSEVRDLRSYNEQFF.

This rearrangement joins TRBV19 to TRBJ2-7; D is perhaps TRBD1 (6 bases). CDR1 and CDR2 from the germline V gene are LNHDA and SQIVND (reference sequence). With 3 bases removed from V and 10 bases from J, the gap between germline ends came to 10 bases. The CDR3 consists of 11 residues. The CDR3 DNA follows: TGTGCCAGTAGTATGGGACATGCCCAGTACTTC. Amino acids: CASSMGHAQYF.

This clone was counted once. The chain combines TRBV5-6 with TRBJ2-6; D not certain. Germline V gene data show CDR1 as SGHDT and CDR2 as YYEEEE. V was shortened by 2 bases and J by 0 bases, with 9 bases between the two germline ends. The CDR3 runs 16 residues. In DNA, the CDR3 is TGTGCCAGCAGCTTTGACTTCCGCTCTGGGGCCAACGTCCTGACTTTC. Protein product: CASSFDFRSGANVLTF.

This sequence joins TRBV5-1 and TRBJ1-2; D is uncertain. Germline V CDR1 and CDR2: SGHRS, YFSETQ. Between the trimmed V and J ends, which lost 5 bases and 8 bases, there was a span of 19 bases. CDR3 size: 14 residues. The CDR3 sequence: CASSSREALDGYTF. CDR3 in DNA: TGCGCCAGCAGTTCAAGGGAGGCTCTAGACGGCTACACCTTC.

J is TRBJ1-2 and V is TRBV3-1 (or the pseudogene TRBV3-2); D may be TRBD1 (5 bases). CDR1 is LGHDT, CDR2 YNNKEL, per germline (reference sequence). V was trimmed by 0 bases and J by 0 bases, leaving 8 bases between them. The CDR3 length is 15 residues. The CDR3 DNA follows: TGTGCCAGCAGCCAAGAGGGGCAAGCTAACTATGGCTACACCTTC. Protein product: CASSQEGQANYGYTF.

V is TRBV28 and J is TRBJ2-1; 9 bases are a match to TRBD2. This CDR3 has 15 residues. The junction had 6 bases not matched to a gene; V was cut back by 3 bases and J by 6 bases. Germline CDR1 and CDR2: MDHEN and SYDVKM. The CDR3 loop is CASSFRRGGGNEQFF. In nucleotides, the CDR3 is TGTGCCAGCAGTTTTAGGCGGGGGGGCGGCAATGAGCAGTTCTTC.

Only one count was recorded for this clone. V usage is TRBV6-5 and J usage is TRBJ1-5; TRBD1 might be the D (6 bases). With 6 bases removed from V and 6 bases from J, the gap between germline ends came to 15 bases. Germline loops: CDR1 MNHEY, CDR2 SVGAGI. The CDR3 consists of 14 residues. The CDR3 DNA reads TGTGCCAGCAGACTCGCACAGGGTGTTCAGCCCCAGCATTTT. Its protein product is CASRLAQGVQPQHF.

V gene TRBV28 combines with J gene TRBJ1-6; 8 positions match TRBD1. The V segment lost 3 bases and the J segment 7 bases; nucleotides outside the gene matches: 2. Germline V gene sequence: CDR1 MDHEN, CDR2 SYDVKM. The CDR3 has 14 amino acids. As DNA, the CDR3 is TGTGCCAGCAGTTTGCAGGGGGCAAATTCACCCCTCCACTTT. This encodes CASSLQGANSPLHF.

The genes are TRBV7-9 and TRBJ1-1; 9 positions match TRBD1. Unmatched junction bases numbered 6, after V lost 6 bases and J lost 1 base. Germline V CDR1 and CDR2: SEHNR, FQNEAQ (reference sequence). The CDR3 extends over 15 amino acids. CDR3 in DNA: TGTGCCAGCAGACCGGACAGGGGTAGGAACACTGAAGCTTTCTTT. Translated: CASRPDRGRNTEAFF.

This chain connects TRBV28 to TRBJ1-3; D not certain. This CDR3 is built from 11 residues. CDR1 is MDHEN and CDR2 is SYDVKM in the germline V gene. The CDR3 sequence: CASISGNTIYF. The CDR3 nucleotides read TGTGCTTCCATCTCTGGAAACACCATATATTTT.

This clone was found once. The chain couples TRBV6-5 to TRBJ1-2; possible D gene TRBD1, 5 bases. Per germline, CDR1 MNHEY and CDR2 SVGAGI. The CDR3 consists of 14 residues. The V and J ends lost 6 bases and 0 bases respectively, with 11 bases between them. As DNA, the CDR3 is TGTGCCAGCAGCCCGGGGGAGCCTAACTATGGCTACACCTTC. Its translation is CASSPGEPNYGYTF.

This rearrangement joins TRBV7-2 to TRBJ2-3, with D tentatively TRBD2 (6 bases). Trimming took 5 bases from V and 1 from J, leaving 13 bases between them. Germline values: CDR1 SGHTA, CDR2 FQGNSA. The CDR3 has 15 amino acids. The CDR3 DNA is TGTGCCAGCAGCCCCTCTACGGGGGGCACAGATACGCAGTATTTT. It encodes CASSPSTGGTDTQYF.

V gene TRBV9 combines with J gene TRBJ2-7, with D perhaps TRBD1 (6 bases). Trimming stripped 4 bases from V and 0 bases from J, with 17 bases between. Germline V gives CDR1 SGDLS, CDR2 YYNGEE. The CDR3 has 16 amino acids. The CDR3 DNA follows: TGTGCCAGCAGCCCAGGGGTGGGCGGAAGCTCCTACGAGCAGTACTTC. This sequence encodes CASSPGVGGSSYEQYF.

The chain combines TRBV6-5 with TRBJ2-3; D not resolved. V was clipped by 0 bases and J by 0 bases, with 7 bases between them. The germline V gene encodes CDR1 MNHEY and CDR2 SVGAGI. This CDR3 is built from 15 residues. The CDR3 bases are TGTGCCAGCAGTTACTCGTCCGCGAGCACAGATACGCAGTATTTT. This sequence encodes CASSYSSASTDTQYF.

The genes are TRBV11-2 and TRBJ2-7; 7 nucleotides line up with TRBD1. Germline CDR1 reads SGHAT; CDR2 reads FQNNGV. With V trimmed by 6 bases and J by 3 bases, 14 bases remained unmatched. CDR3 length: 16 residues. CDR3 coding DNA: TGTGCCAGCAGTTCCCCAGCCGGGACAGTGGTCTACGAGCAGTACTTC. It yields the protein CASSSPAGTVVYEQYF.

V and J are TRBV19 and TRBJ2-1; the D is unclear. V lost 3 bases to trimming and J lost 0 bases, with 9 bases between them. The germline gives CDR1 LNHDA, CDR2 SQIVND (reference sequence). The CDR3 sequence is 15 residues long. The CDR3 loop is CASSIDFPSYNEQFF. The CDR3 DNA reads TGTGCCAGTAGTATTGACTTCCCCTCCTACAATGAGCAGTTCTTC.

The chain has TRBV7-2 and TRBJ2-5, with 7 positions matching TRBD2. CDR3 size: 14 residues. The trim removed 5 bases at V and 5 bases at J, leaving 8 bases unmatched. Germline lookup yields CDR1 SGHTA and CDR2 FQGNSA. This chain's CDR3 is CASSAAGRGETQYF. Written as DNA, the CDR3 is TGTGCCAGCAGCGCAGCGGGACGGGGGGAGACCCAGTACTTC.

This clone was recorded once. J is TRBJ1-6 and V is TRBV30, with 9 bases aligning to TRBD1. Germline CDR1 GTSNPN, CDR2 SVGIG (reference sequence). V gave up 2 bases and J gave up 8 bases; unmatched junction bases: 13. The CDR3 totals 17 residues. This CDR3 is CAWSSDRTGTGHSPLHF. The CDR3, as DNA: TGTGCCTGGAGTTCCGACCGAACCGGGACAGGGCATTCACCCCTCCACTTT.

V and J are TRBV28 and TRBJ2-7; no definite D call. The V gene's germline CDR1 is MDHEN and CDR2 SYDVKM. V dropped 1 base and J dropped 6 bases, with 13 bases sitting between them. The CDR3 covers 14 residues. This CDR3 reads CASSLFSSRPEQYF. Here the CDR3 DNA reads TGTGCCAGCAGTTTATTTAGCAGCCGACCCGAGCAGTACTTC. The full variable domain, rest sourced from reference TRBV28 and TRBJ2-7, is DVKVTQSSRYLVKRTGEKVFLECVQDMDHENMFWYRQDPGLGLRLIYFSYDVKMKEKGDIPEGYSVSREKKERFSLILESASTNQTSMYLCASSLFSSRPEQYFGPGTRLTVT.

V usage is TRBV30 and J usage is TRBJ2-7; TRBD2 is a possible D gene (6 bases). Trimming left V 0 bases short and J 7 bases short, with 28 bases between. CDR1 and CDR2 (germline): GTSNPN, SVGIG (reference sequence). This CDR3 region has 18 residues. The CDR3 coding sequence is TGTGCCTGGAGTGTAGGTGTTAGGCAATCTTCTCGGGCGGGAGAGCAGTACTTC. As protein: CAWSVGVRQSSRAGEQYF.

This sequence joins TRBV30 and TRBJ2-1; a possible D gene is TRBD2 (5 bases). V lost 0 bases, J lost 6 bases, and 12 bases lay in between. Germline V CDR1 and CDR2: GTSNPN, SVGIG (reference sequence). The CDR3 length is 14 residues. CDR3 DNA: TGTGCCTGGAGTGTACGTAGAGGGCGCAATGAGCAGTTCTTC. Translated, it gives CAWSVRRGRNEQFF. The variable domain in full, completed from reference TRBV30 and TRBJ2-1, reads SQTIHQWPATLVQPVGSPLSLECTVEGTSNPNLYWYRQAAGRGLQLLFYSVGIGQISSEVPQNLSASRPQDRQFILSSKKLLLSDSGFYLCAWSVRRGRNEQFFGPGTRLTVL.

The chain employs TRBV5-1 and TRBJ2-5; 8 nucleotides match TRBD2. Germline CDR1 SGHRS, CDR2 YFSETQ. CDR3 length equals 16 residues. V trimming: 1 base; J trimming: 1 base; junction bases outside the gene matches: 6. The CDR3 bases are TGCGCCAGCAGCTTGTTCGCTAGCGGGCTCCAAGAGACCCAGTACTTC. It codes for CASSLFASGLQETQYF.

This chain links TRBV28 with TRBJ1-2; possibly TRBD1 for D (6 bases). The CDR3 has 17 residues. V shed 2 bases and J shed 2 bases, with 18 bases lying between them. CDR1 is MDHEN and CDR2 is SYDVKM in the germline V gene. Here the CDR3 DNA reads TGTGCCAGCAGTTTAAGGCCCCCCAACAGGGCGAACTATGGCTACACCTTC. The encoded protein is CASSLRPPNRANYGYTF.

The CDR3 sequence is CASSFSRQNTQYF. The CDR3 bases are TGTGCCAGCAGTTTTAGCCGGCAAAATACGCAGTATTTT. This sequence joins TRBV28 and TRBJ2-3; no clear D gene. V was pared by 3 bases and J by 7 bases, with 11 bases between. This CDR3 spans 13 amino acids. Germline V CDR1 and CDR2: MDHEN, SYDVKM.